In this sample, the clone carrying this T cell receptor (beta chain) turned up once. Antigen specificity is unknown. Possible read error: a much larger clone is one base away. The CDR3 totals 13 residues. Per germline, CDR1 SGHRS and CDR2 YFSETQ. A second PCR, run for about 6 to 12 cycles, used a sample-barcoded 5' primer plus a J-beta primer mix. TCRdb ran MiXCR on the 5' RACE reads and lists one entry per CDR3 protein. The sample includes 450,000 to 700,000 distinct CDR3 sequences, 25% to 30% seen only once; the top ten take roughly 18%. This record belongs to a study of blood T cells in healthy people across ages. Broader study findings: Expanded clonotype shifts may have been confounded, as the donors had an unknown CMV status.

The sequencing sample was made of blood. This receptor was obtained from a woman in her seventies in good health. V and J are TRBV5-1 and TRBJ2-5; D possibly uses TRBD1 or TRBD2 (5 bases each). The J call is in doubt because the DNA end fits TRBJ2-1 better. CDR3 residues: CASSKGTAYEQFF. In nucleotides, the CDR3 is TGCGCCAGCAGCAAGGGGACCGCCTATGAGCAGTTCTTC.